This T cell receptor beta chain comes out of a study of blood T cell repertoires in COVID-19. Assay used: immunoSEQ multiplex PCR; TCRdb lists only in-frame clones, some missing. The table lists over 60,000 clones, about nine tenths of them singletons, with 6.5% to 7.5% in the top ten. V gave up 1 base and J gave up 8 bases, with 18 bases separating them. Germline values: CDR1 SEHNR, CDR2 FQNEAQ (reference sequence). This CDR3 is 16 amino acids long. This TCR was sampled from a woman at least 80 years old with active COVID-19. This chain connects TRBV7-9 to TRBJ2-1; D might be TRBD2 (5 bases). The sequencing sample was made of peripheral blood. CDR3 DNA: TGTGCCAGCAGCTTAGGAGCCGGCGGGTCCTTGGATGAGCAGTTCTTC. Translating gives CASSLGAGGSLDEQFF.